Listed below are T cell receptor beta chains from one sample, sequenced in a study of blood T cell repertoires in COVID-19. Assay used: immunoSEQ multiplex PCR; TCRdb lists only in-frame clones, some missing. Counted here are some 250,000 clones, more than 70% occurring once; the ten biggest clones make up 0.75% to 1%. The sample consisted of peripheral blood. Receptor source: a woman aged 40 to 55 who had recovered from COVID-19. Both conserved end residues are part of each CDR3. The order of the fields is clone size, V gene, J gene, D gene, CDR3 DNA, CDR3 protein. The D gene is left open where the match is weak. Expanded clones get a size class; other rows say once, few or many, or leave the size out.

>.|TRBV2|TRBJ2-3|TRBD2
TGTGCCAGCAGTCCACGGACTAGCGGTACAGATACGCAGTATTTT
CASSPRTSGTDTQYF
>.|TRBV3-1/TRBV3-2|TRBJ1-1|.
TGTGCCAGCAGCCGACAGATGAACACTGAAGCTTTCTTT
CASSRQMNTEAFF
>.|TRBV2|TRBJ2-5|.
TGTGCCAGCAGTGAGTCGGTTAAGGAGACCCAGTACTTC
CASSESVKETQYF
>.|TRBV12-3/TRBV12-4|TRBJ1-2|.
TGTGCCAGCAGTTCCCTTTATGGCTACACCTTC
CASSSLYGYTF
>.|TRBV18|TRBJ1-1|TRBD1
TGTGCCAGCTCACTTGGACAGGGTGGGAGGCACACTGAAGCTTTCTTT
CASSLGQGGRHTEAFF
>.|TRBV6-2/TRBV6-3|TRBJ2-5|TRBD2
TGTGCCAGCAGTACACCCCCCGGCGGGAGCGGGGAGACCCAGTACTTC
CASSTPPGGSGETQYF
>.|TRBV9|TRBJ2-1|.
TGTGCCAGCAGCGTAGGAGGGGAGCAGTTCTTC
CASSVGGEQFF
>.|TRBV11-2|TRBJ2-3|TRBD1
TGTGCCAGCAGCCCAGGACAGGGGACCACAGATACGCAGTATTTT
CASSPGQGTTDTQYF
>few|TRBV30|TRBJ1-2|TRBD1
TGTGCCTGGAGCTGGACAGGGGGAAATGGCTACACCTTC
CAWSWTGGNGYTF
>.|TRBV18|TRBJ1-2|TRBD1
TGTGCCAGCTCACCTGACAGGGGTCCCCGAGATGGCTACACCTTC
CASSPDRGPRDGYTF
>few|TRBV18|TRBJ1-1|.
TGTGCCAGCTCACCAACAAACAGGCCGAACACTGAAGCTTTCTTT
CASSPTNRPNTEAFF
>.|TRBV6-2/TRBV6-3|TRBJ2-1|.
TGTGCCAGCAGACCTCCTAGGGGGGGGTACAATGAGCAGTTCTTC
CASRPPRGGYNEQFF
>.|TRBV6-2/TRBV6-3|TRBJ1-5|.
TGTGCCAGCAGTTACTCCTGGACAGCGAATCAGCCCCAGCATTTT
CASSYSWTANQPQHF
>.|TRBV30|TRBJ1-2|TRBD1
TGTGCCTGGAGTGGAGTGGGACAGGGGGTAGGGTACACCTTC
CAWSGVGQGVGYTF
>.|TRBV18|TRBJ1-5|TRBD1
TGTGCCAGCTCACCAACGGGACAGGGTGGCAATCAGCCCCAGCATTTT
CASSPTGQGGNQPQHF
>.|TRBV11-2|TRBJ1-1|.
TGTGCCAGCAGCTTAACAGCTAACACTGAAGCTTTCTTT
CASSLTANTEAFF
>.|TRBV11-2|TRBJ2-1|TRBD2
TGTGCCAGCAGCTTAGGTTGGGCTAGCGGGAGTTTGTACAATGAGCAGTTCTTC
CASSLGWASGSLYNEQFF
>.|TRBV5-1|TRBJ2-1|.
TGCGCCAGCAGCTTGGGGCGGGTACGCAATGAGCAGTTCTTC
CASSLGRVRNEQFF
>.|TRBV7-9|TRBJ2-2|TRBD2
TGTGCCAGCCCCTTAGGGGAGGGACGGAACACCGGGGAGCTGTTTTTT
CASPLGEGRNTGELFF
>.|TRBV5-1|TRBJ2-2|.
TGCGCCAGCAGCTTGGGGCCCGGGGACACCGGGGAGCTGTTTTTT
CASSLGPGDTGELFF
>.|TRBV5-1|TRBJ2-1|.
TGCGCCAGCAGCCCCCGGGGGACGGAGCAGTTCTTC
CASSPRGTEQFF
>.|TRBV6-2/TRBV6-3|TRBJ1-6|TRBD1
TGTGCCAGCAGTTACCCGGCAGGGGGCGCGTGGAATTCACCCCTCCACTTT
CASSYPAGGAWNSPLHF
>.|TRBV11-2|TRBJ1-2|.
TGTGCCAGCAGCGTAGGCCTAGACTATGGCTACACCTTC
CASSVGLDYGYTF
>.|TRBV9|TRBJ1-3|TRBD1
TGTGCCAGCAGCGTAGGACGGGACAGGGTTGGAAACACCATATATTTT
CASSVGRDRVGNTIYF
>once|TRBV29-1|TRBJ1-2|TRBD1
TGCAGCGTGGACAGGAGAGCTAACTATGGCTACACCTTC
CSVDRRANYGYTF
>.|TRBV9|TRBJ1-1|TRBD1
TGTGCCAGCGGGAGGACAGGGGACAACACTGAAGCTTTCTTT
CASGRTGDNTEAFF
>.|TRBV6-5|TRBJ1-1|.
TGTGCCAGCAGTTACGGAGTAGAAGCTTTCTTT
CASSYGVEAFF
>.|TRBV10-3|TRBJ1-1|TRBD1
TGTGCCATCAGGCGGGACAGGGGTGGGAACACTGAAGCTTTCTTT
CAIRRDRGGNTEAFF
>.|TRBV30|TRBJ2-7|TRBD2
TGTGCCTCGACGCGGGGGGCCTACGAGCAGTACTTC
CASTRGAYEQYF
>.|TRBV7-9|TRBJ2-3|TRBD2
TGTGCCAGCAGCCCGGGACTAGCGAGCACAGATACGCAGTATTTT
CASSPGLASTDTQYF
>.|TRBV30|TRBJ2-1|.
TGTGCCTGGGGAGAAGGGGCGCGACAGTTCTTC
CAWGEGARQFF
>.|TRBV13|TRBJ2-1|.
TGTGCCAGCAGCTCAACCGGGACTTACAATGAGCAGTTCTTC
CASSSTGTYNEQFF
>.|TRBV7-2|TRBJ2-7|.
TGTGCCAGCAGCTTATGGGGGGGACAGGCCGACTCCTACGAGCAGTACTTC
CASSLWGGQADSYEQYF
>once|TRBV6-2/TRBV6-3|TRBJ2-3|TRBD2
TGTGCCAGCAGCTGGACTAGTGGGACGCAGTATTTT
CASSWTSGTQYF
>.|TRBV6-5|TRBJ1-2|.
TGTGCCAGCAGGGGAGGGGCCGGCTATGGCTACACCTTC
CASRGGAGYGYTF
>.|TRBV11-3|TRBJ2-1|.
TGTGCCAGCAGCCGGGGGTGGGAGGGGGACAATGAGCAGTTCTTC
CASSRGWEGDNEQFF
>.|TRBV9|TRBJ2-5|.
TGTGCCAGCAGCGTGGGGCAGGGTGGAGAGACCCAGTACTTC
CASSVGQGGETQYF
>.|TRBV11-3|TRBJ2-7|.
TGTGCCAGCAGCTTGGGGGGGGCCTCCTACGAGCAGTACTTC
CASSLGGASYEQYF
>.|TRBV19|TRBJ1-2|.
TGTGCCAGTAGACCAGGACAGAAAGGCTACACCTTC
CASRPGQKGYTF
>.|TRBV18|TRBJ1-2|.
TGTGCCAGCTCGCAGGGTGGGAACTATGGCTACACCTTC
CASSQGGNYGYTF
>.|TRBV3-1/TRBV3-2|TRBJ2-5|TRBD2
TGTGCCAGCAGCCAAGGTCTAGCGGGCTTCCAAGAGACCCAGTACTTC
CASSQGLAGFQETQYF
>.|TRBV7-3|TRBJ1-1|.
TGTGCCAGCAGCCAGGACGGACTAATGAACACTGAAGCTTTCTTT
CASSQDGLMNTEAFF
>.|TRBV29-1|TRBJ1-1|.
TGCAGCGTGGGGAGAAACACTGAAGCTTTCTTT
CSVGRNTEAFF
>.|TRBV5-1|TRBJ2-7|TRBD1
TGCGCCAGCAGCTGGACCGGGACAGGGGTCGAGCAGTACTTC
CASSWTGTGVEQYF
>once|TRBV9|TRBJ1-4|.
TGTGCCAGCAGCGTAGAGGTCCGAGGTGAAAAACTGTTTTTT
CASSVEVRGEKLFF